The 18 T cell receptor beta chains below come from one sample, sequenced in a study of T cell repertoires in cytomegalovirus infection. These receptors lack a known antigen. TCRdb re-derived calls from the reads in MiXCR, one entry per CDR3 protein. Altogether 640,000 or so distinct CDR3 sequences are present, 33% being singletons, with the ten largest covering 18%. Sample: cultured PBMCs, taken from culture after CMV antigen stimulation. The receptors come from a human donor in good health (CMV status not recorded). Some clones in this sample may be carry-over from other donors' samples.

This clonotype was counted many times. The genes are TRBV7-8 and TRBJ2-1, with 8 bases identical to TRBD1. J lost 5 bases, V lost 3 bases, and 9 bases had no gene match. Germline assignment: CDR1 SGHVS and CDR2 FQNEAQ. The CDR3 runs 16 residues. The CDR3 DNA is TGTGCCAGCAGCTTTATCCAGGGGGCGGCCCACAATGAGCAGTTCTTC. Protein: CASSFIQGAAHNEQFF.

J is TRBJ1-6 and V is TRBV19; the D is unclear. Germline V lookup: CDR1 LNHDA, CDR2 SQIVND (reference sequence). V lost 3 bases, J lost 10 bases, and 13 bases lay in between. CDR3 length: 14 amino acids. The CDR3 loop reads CASSIERGESPLHF. CDR3 bases: TGTGCCAGTAGTATCGAACGTGGGGAATCACCCCTCCACTTT.

This sequence joins TRBV7-9 and TRBJ1-3; D is possibly TRBD1 (6 bases). In germline, CDR1 is SEHNR, CDR2 FQNEAQ (reference sequence). The V gene lost 3 bases and the J gene lost 6 bases, with 15 bases spanning the gap. This CDR3 spans 15 amino acids. CDR3 loop: CASSLLTGYENTIYF. The DNA for the CDR3 is TGTGCCAGCAGCTTGTTAACAGGGTACGAAAACACCATATATTTT.

There are a few counts of this clonotype. The V and J genes are TRBV7-8 and TRBJ2-3, with 11 nucleotides matching TRBD2. This CDR3 has 17 amino acids. The germline V gene encodes CDR1 SGHVS and CDR2 FQNEAQ. The V segment lost 6 bases and the J segment 6 bases; nucleotides outside the gene matches: 14. The CDR3 region has the DNA TGTGCCAGCAGTTTCCTTTGGGGTAGCGGGGGGGAGGATACGCAGTATTTT. This codes for CASSFLWGSGGEDTQYF. Together with reference TRBV7-8 and TRBJ2-3, the CDR3 gives the full variable domain: GAGVSQSPRYKVAKRGQDVALRCDPISGHVSLFWYQQALGQGPEFLTYFQNEAQLDKSGLPSDRFFAERPEGSVSTLKIQRTQQEDSAVYLCASSFLWGSGGEDTQYFGPGTRLTVL.

This chain links TRBV20-1 with TRBJ2-1; the D gene could be TRBD1 or TRBD2 (6 bases each). This CDR3 has 14 residues. Germline loops: CDR1 DFQATT, CDR2 SNEGSKA (reference sequence). The ends were cut back, 6 bases at V and 7 bases at J, with 19 bases in the middle. CDR3 in amino acids: CSAQGTFPGNEQFF. CDR3 nucleotides: TGCAGTGCCCAGGGGACTTTTCCCGGGAATGAGCAGTTCTTC.

The chain joins TRBV5-4 to TRBJ2-3; no clear D gene. V shed 3 bases and J shed 4 bases, with 12 bases lying between them. The germline CDR1 and CDR2 sequences are SGHNT and YYREEE (reference sequence). CDR3 length: 14 amino acids. The CDR3 loop reads CASSSPLRPDTQYF. CDR3 DNA sequence: TGTGCCAGCAGCTCCCCTCTTCGACCAGATACGCAGTATTTT. Variable domain in full (rest from reference TRBV5-4 and TRBJ2-3): ETGVTQSPTHLIKTRGQQVTLRCSSQSGHNTVSWYQQALGQGPQFIFQYYREEENGRGNFPPRFSGLQFPNYSSELNVNALELDDSALYLCASSSPLRPDTQYFGPGTRLTVL.

This clonotype was seen ten or more times. This chain joins TRBV6-1 and TRBJ2-5, with 11 positions matching TRBD2. Germline lookup yields CDR1 MNHNS and CDR2 SASEGT. Trimming at V came to 5 bases and at J to 0 bases, leaving 5 bases not matched to a gene. CDR3 length equals 16 residues. CDR3 in DNA: TGTGCCAGCAGTCCCTCTAGCGGGAGGTACCAAGAGACCCAGTACTTC. This sequence encodes CASSPSSGRYQETQYF.

Only a few counts were recorded for this clonotype. The chain uses TRBV20-1 and TRBJ2-3; D tentatively fits TRBD1 or TRBD2 (7 bases each). Germline lookup yields CDR1 DFQATT and CDR2 SNEGSKA (reference sequence). V lost 5 bases to trimming and J lost 1 base, with 10 bases between them. The CDR3 extends over 13 amino acids. In DNA, the CDR3 is TGCAGTGCTCCAGGGGGGGGCACAGATACGCAGTATTTT. Protein: CSAPGGGTDTQYF.

The chain has TRBV2 and TRBJ2-7; D not resolved. CDR1 is SNHLY and CDR2 is FYNNEI in the germline V gene. The CDR3 is 17 residues long. V lost 6 bases and J lost 1, with 22 bases in between. The CDR3 protein is CASRARPGWDRSYEQYF. DNA of the CDR3: TGTGCCAGCAGGGCTCGACCTGGTTGGGATAGGTCCTACGAGCAGTACTTC.

This clonotype was recorded at least ten times. V and J are TRBV6-1 and TRBJ2-1, with D maybe TRBD2 (6 bases). Germline loops: CDR1 MNHNS, CDR2 SASEGT. The CDR3 is 15 amino acids. Trimming stripped 4 bases from V and 4 bases from J, with 14 bases between. For the CDR3, the DNA is TGTGCCAGCAGTGTGGCGGGGCCCCCATACAATGAGCAGTTCTTC. Its protein is CASSVAGPPYNEQFF.

The sample holds a few counts of this clonotype. The genes are TRBV6-5 and TRBJ1-1, with D maybe TRBD1 (6 bases). The germline gives CDR1 MNHEY, CDR2 SVGAGI. The CDR3 spans 15 residues. V lost 2 bases, J lost 1 base, and 11 bases lay in between. The CDR3 DNA reads as TGTGCCAGCAGTTACGGGGGACACCGGAACACTGAAGCTTTCTTT. Protein: CASSYGGHRNTEAFF.

This chain links TRBV29-1 with TRBJ1-2; weak D call: TRBD1 (5 bases). The CDR3 covers 11 residues. Germline loops: CDR1 SQVTM, CDR2 ANQGSEA. V was cut by 7 bases and J by 6 bases, with 12 bases left in between. CDR3 residues: CSAIGDHGYTF. The CDR3 coding sequence is TGCAGCGCCATCGGGGACCATGGCTACACCTTC.

CDR3 amino acids: CASTRGQTNYGYTF. In DNA, the CDR3 is TGTGCCAGCACCCGGGGACAGACCAACTATGGCTACACCTTC. The chain has TRBV6-8 and TRBJ1-2; TRBD1 matches at 7 bases. Germline lookup yields CDR1 MNHGY and CDR2 SAAAGT. The length of the CDR3 is 14 residues. V shed 7 bases, J shed 2 bases, and the junction held 7 bases outside the gene matches.

This clonotype has a handful of counts. The V and J genes are TRBV7-8 and TRBJ1-6; D is undetermined. Germline V gives CDR1 SGHVS, CDR2 FQNEAQ. Trimming left V 1 base short and J 9 bases short, with 13 bases between. The CDR3 is made up of 15 amino acids. CDR3 nucleotide sequence: TGTGCCAGCAGCTTAGTGGTGGGGAGCGGTTCACCCCTCCACTTT. This codes for CASSLVVGSGSPLHF.

The gene calls are TRBV7-8 and TRBJ2-2; 16 nucleotides agree with TRBD2. Germline trimming cut 6 bases from V and 5 bases from J; bases unmatched to any gene: 9. The length of the CDR3 is 18 residues. CDR1 and CDR2 from the germline V gene are SGHVS and FQNEAQ. CDR3 bases: TGTGCCAGCAGGTCAACGGGACTAGCGGGGGGGAGAACCGGGGAGCTGTTTTTT. Translated: CASRSTGLAGGRTGELFF. The complete variable domain, with remaining parts taken from reference TRBV7-8 and TRBJ2-2, reads GAGVSQSPRYKVAKRGQDVALRCDPISGHVSLFWYQQALGQGPEFLTYFQNEAQLDKSGLPSDRFFAERPEGSVSTLKIQRTQQEDSAVYLCASRSTGLAGGRTGELFFGEGSRLTVL.

V and J are TRBV5-6 and TRBJ2-5; weak D call: TRBD2 (5 bases). Germline lookup yields CDR1 SGHDT and CDR2 YYEEEE. The CDR3 consists of 13 residues. The V end lost 0 bases, the J end lost 9 bases, and 12 bases lay between the germline ends. CDR3 in DNA: TGTGCCAGCAGCTTGGGACTCCAGAGGGCCCAGTACTTC. Encoded protein: CASSLGLQRAQYF.

The V and J genes are TRBV5-1 and TRBJ2-7; D may be TRBD2 (5 bases). This CDR3 has 13 amino acids. With 3 bases removed from V and 5 bases from J, the gap between germline ends came to 12 bases. The germline CDR1 and CDR2 sequences are SGHRS and YFSETQ. CDR3 bases: TGCGCCAGCAGCTCAGAAGGGAGAAACGAGCAGTACTTC. This sequence encodes CASSSEGRNEQYF.

The chain uses TRBV3-1 and TRBJ2-3; D gene unclear. The V gene lost 6 bases and the J gene lost 4 bases, with 11 bases spanning the gap. Per germline, CDR1 LGHDT and CDR2 YNNKEL (reference sequence). The CDR3 is made up of 13 amino acids. The CDR3 is CASSPRFADTQYF. CDR3 bases: TGTGCCAGCAGTCCACGATTCGCAGATACGCAGTATTTT.